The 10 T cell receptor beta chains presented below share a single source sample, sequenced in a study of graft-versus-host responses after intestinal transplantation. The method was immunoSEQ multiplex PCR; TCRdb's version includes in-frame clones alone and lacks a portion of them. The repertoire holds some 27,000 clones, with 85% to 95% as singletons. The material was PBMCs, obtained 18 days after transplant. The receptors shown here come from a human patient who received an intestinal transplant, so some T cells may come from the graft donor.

CDR3 DNA: TGTGCCATCAGTGGTGGCGGGGTGGAAAAACTGTTTTTT. Protein product: CAISGGGVEKLFF. The chain has TRBV10-3 and TRBJ1-4; D uncertain. Germline CDR1 reads ENHRY; CDR2 reads SYGVKD. Trimming pared 4 bases from V and 8 bases from J, leaving 11 bases between. The CDR3 covers 13 residues.

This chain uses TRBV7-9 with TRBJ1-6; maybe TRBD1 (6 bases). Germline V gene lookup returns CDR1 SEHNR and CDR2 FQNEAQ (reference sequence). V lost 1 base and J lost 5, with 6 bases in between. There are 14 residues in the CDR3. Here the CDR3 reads CASSLGQDNSPLHF. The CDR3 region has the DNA TGTGCCAGCAGCTTAGGACAGGATAATTCACCCCTCCACTTT.

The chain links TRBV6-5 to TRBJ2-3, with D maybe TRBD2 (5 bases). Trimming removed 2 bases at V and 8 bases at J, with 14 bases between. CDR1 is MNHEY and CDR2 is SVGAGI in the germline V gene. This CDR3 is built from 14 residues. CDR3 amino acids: CASSYSTSRGTQYF. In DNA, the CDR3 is TGTGCCAGCAGTTACAGTACTAGTCGTGGTACGCAGTATTTT.

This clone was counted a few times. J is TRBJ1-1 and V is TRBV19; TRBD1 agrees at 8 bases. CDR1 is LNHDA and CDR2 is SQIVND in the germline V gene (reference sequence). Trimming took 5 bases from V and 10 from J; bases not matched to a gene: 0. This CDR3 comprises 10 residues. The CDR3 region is CASSGTGAFF. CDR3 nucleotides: TGTGCCAGTAGTGGGACAGGAGCTTTCTTT.

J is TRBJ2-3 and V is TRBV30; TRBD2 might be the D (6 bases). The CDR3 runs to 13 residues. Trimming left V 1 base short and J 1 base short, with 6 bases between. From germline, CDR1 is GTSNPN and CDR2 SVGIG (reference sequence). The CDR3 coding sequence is TGTGCCTGGAGTGGGGGGGGCACAGATACGCAGTATTTT. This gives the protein CAWSGGGTDTQYF.

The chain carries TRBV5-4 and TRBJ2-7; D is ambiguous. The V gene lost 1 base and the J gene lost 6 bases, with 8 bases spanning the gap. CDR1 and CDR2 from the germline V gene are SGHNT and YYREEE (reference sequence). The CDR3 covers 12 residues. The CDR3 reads CASSLTPGEQYF. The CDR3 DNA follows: TGTGCCAGCAGCTTGACGCCTGGCGAGCAGTACTTC.

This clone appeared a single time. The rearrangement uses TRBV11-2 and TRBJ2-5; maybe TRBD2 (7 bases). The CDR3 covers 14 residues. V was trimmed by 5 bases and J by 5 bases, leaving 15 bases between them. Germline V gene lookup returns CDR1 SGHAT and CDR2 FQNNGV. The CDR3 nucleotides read TGTGCCAGCAGCCCCGCGGGGGCCGGGGAGACCCAGTACTTC. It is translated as CASSPAGAGETQYF.

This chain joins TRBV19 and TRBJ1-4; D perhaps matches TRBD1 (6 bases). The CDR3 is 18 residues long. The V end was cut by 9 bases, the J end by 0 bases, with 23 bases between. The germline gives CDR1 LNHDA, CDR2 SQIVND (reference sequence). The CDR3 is CASTVRETQGSTNEKLFF. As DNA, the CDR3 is TGTGCCAGCACCGTACGCGAGACACAGGGTTCAACTAATGAAAAACTGTTTTTT. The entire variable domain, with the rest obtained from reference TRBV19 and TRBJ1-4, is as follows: DGGITQSPKYLFRKEGQNVTLSCEQNLNHDAMYWYRQDPGQGLRLIYYSQIVNDFQKGDIAEGYSVSREKKESFPLTVTSAQKNPTAFYLCASTVRETQGSTNEKLFFGSGTQLSVL.

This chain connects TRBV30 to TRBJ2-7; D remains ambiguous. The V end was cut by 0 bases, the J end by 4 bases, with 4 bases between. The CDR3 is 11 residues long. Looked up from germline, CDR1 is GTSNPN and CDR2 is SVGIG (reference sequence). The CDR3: CAWSVTYEQYF. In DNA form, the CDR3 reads TGTGCCTGGAGTGTAACTTACGAGCAGTACTTC.

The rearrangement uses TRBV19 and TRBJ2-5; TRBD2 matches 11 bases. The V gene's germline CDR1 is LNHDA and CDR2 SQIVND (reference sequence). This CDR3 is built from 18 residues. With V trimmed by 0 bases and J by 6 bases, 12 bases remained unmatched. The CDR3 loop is CASSIDPPRLAGSKTQYF. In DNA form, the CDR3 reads TGTGCCAGTAGTATAGATCCCCCCCGACTAGCGGGGTCAAAGACCCAGTACTTC.